The source of this T cell receptor (beta chain) is a study of CD8+ T cells in alopecia areata. Treatment here: oral pan-JAK inhibitor, 5-10 mg twice daily. cDNA reverse transcribed from extracted RNA served as the sequencing template. The repertoire was sequenced with immunoSEQ multiplex PCR; TCRdb's copy has only in-frame clones and lacks some. The table shows 150,000 to 200,000 clones, with roughly 60% occurring only once. The germline gives CDR1 SQVTM, CDR2 ANQGSEA. Trimming at V came to 7 bases and at J to 6 bases, leaving 7 bases not matched to a gene. CDR3 length: 13 residues. The TCR was taken from a human donor with alopecia areata. The rearrangement uses TRBV29-1 and TRBJ2-2, with 8 bases aligning to TRBD1. The sample in question was CD4+ T cells sorted from blood, obtained at week 24, from a patient treated with tofacitinib. CDR3 amino acids: CSAQSTGAGELFF. The DNA of the CDR3 is TGCAGCGCACAATCGACAGGGGCCGGGGAGCTGTTTTTT.